This TCR beta chain was retrieved from a study of blood T cell repertoires in COVID-19. The germline CDR1 and CDR2 sequences are MDHEN and SYDVKM. The CDR3 covers 15 residues. J gave up 3 bases and V 5 bases, and 4 bases lay outside the gene matches. Authors' methods: Reference gene primer amplification gave estimated nucleated cell counts. This table comes from immunoSEQ multiplex PCR, and its TCRdb copy is limited to in-frame clones, with some not included. V and J calls and clone size are copied from that table; D and trimming were computed from the DNA. Of about 270,000 clones listed, around 90% are singletons. Assignment of participants to cohorts was predicated upon participant-reported clinical history. Before being deemed recovered, Cohort 3 donors had two negative PCRs, clearance, or symptom resolution.

This clonotype originated in a woman in her thirties who had recovered from COVID-19. Sequencing was carried out using PBMCs or T cells enriched from blood (not recorded which). This sequence joins TRBV28 and TRBJ2-1; 10 positions match TRBD2. CDR3 in amino acids: CASSPQRGGYNEQFF. CDR3 nucleotides: TGTGCCAGCAGTCCCCAGCGGGGGGGCTACAATGAGCAGTTCTTC.